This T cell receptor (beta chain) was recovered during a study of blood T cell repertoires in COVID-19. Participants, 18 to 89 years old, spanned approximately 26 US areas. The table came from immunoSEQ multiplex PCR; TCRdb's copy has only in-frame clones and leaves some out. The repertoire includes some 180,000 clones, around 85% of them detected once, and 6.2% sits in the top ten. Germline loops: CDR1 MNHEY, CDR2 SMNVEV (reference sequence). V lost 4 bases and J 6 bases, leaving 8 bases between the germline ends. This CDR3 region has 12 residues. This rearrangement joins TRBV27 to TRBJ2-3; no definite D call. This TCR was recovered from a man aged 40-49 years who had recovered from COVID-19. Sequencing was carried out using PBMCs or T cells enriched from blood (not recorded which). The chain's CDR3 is CASSSPRDTQYF. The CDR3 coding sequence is TGTGCCAGCAGTTCCCCCCGGGATACGCAGTATTTT.